This T cell receptor beta chain was observed in a study of T-cell memory formation after mild COVID-19. The overall study: For the most part, TCR clusters were specific to one donor. Broader study findings: Some SARS-CoV-2-responding clones were already detected in memory before infection.

One entry per CDR3 protein, called by TCRdb with MiXCR from the 5' RACE reads. This repertoire shows around 250,000 distinct CDR3 sequences, roughly 15% found once; its top ten account for over 2%. As for this clonotype: Its antigen is not known.

Trimming stripped 1 base from V and 4 bases from J, with 13 bases between. The CDR3 sequence is 15 residues long. The germline V gene has CDR1 SGHTA and CDR2 FQGNSA. The clonotype comes from an adult woman who had mild COVID-19 (a few samples of this study predate the infection). Cell type and time point are not known. The chain joins TRBV7-2 to TRBJ2-5; perhaps TRBD1 as D (6 bases). Input material: PBMCs or a T cell subset sorted from them (not recorded which). The CDR3 sequence is CASSLVGGRGETQYF. As DNA, the CDR3 is TGTGCCAGCAGCTTAGTAGGGGGACGGGGAGAGACCCAGTACTTC.